This record looks at one T cell receptor (beta chain) sequence and its context. Primers used in a second PCR of roughly 7 to 11 cycles were a sample-barcoded 5' primer and a J-beta primer mix. TCRdb independently ran MiXCR on the 5' RACE reads; one entry per CDR3 protein. The table has 270,000 or so distinct CDR3 sequences, about 25% seen once; the top ten hold 25% to 30%. Researchers isolated at least 6.5 million PBMCs per sample. This sample was taken from a study of blood T cells in healthy people across ages. The source of this sequence is a woman in her 70s in good health. The sequenced material came from blood.

The CDR3: CASSLRKAGGRSSYEQYF. Written as DNA, the CDR3 is TGTGCCAGCAGCTTAAGAAAAGCGGGGGGCCGCAGCTCCTACGAGCAGTACTTC. The chain links TRBV7-2 to TRBJ2-7; 9 bases match TRBD2. V trimming: 2 bases; J trimming: 0 bases; junction bases outside the gene matches: 11. This CDR3 spans 18 amino acids. Germline CDR1 and CDR2: SGHTA and FQGNSA.